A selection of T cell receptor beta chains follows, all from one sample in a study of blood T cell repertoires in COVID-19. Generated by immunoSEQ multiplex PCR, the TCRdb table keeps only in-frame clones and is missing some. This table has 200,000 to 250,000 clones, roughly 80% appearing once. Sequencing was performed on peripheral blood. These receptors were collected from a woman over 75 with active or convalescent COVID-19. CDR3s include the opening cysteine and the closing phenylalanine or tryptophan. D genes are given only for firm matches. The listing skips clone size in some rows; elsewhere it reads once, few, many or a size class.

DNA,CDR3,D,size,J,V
TGTGCCAGCAGCACCGGGACAGGGACGAGTGTAAATTCACCCCTCCACTTT,CASSTGTGTSVNSPLHF,TRBD1,.,TRBJ1-6,TRBV5-6
TGCGCCAGCAGCTTGGCCGGGACTAGCGGGCGAGGCACAGATACGCAGTATTTT,CASSLAGTSGRGTDTQYF,TRBD2,.,TRBJ2-3,TRBV5-1
TGCGCCAGCAGCCAAGAGCAGGGCCAAGCCTACGAGCAGTACTTC,CASSQEQGQAYEQYF,.,.,TRBJ2-7,TRBV4-1
TGTGCCAGCAGCCCCTTCGACAGCTCCTATAATTCACCCCTCCACTTT,CASSPFDSSYNSPLHF,.,.,TRBJ1-6,TRBV11-2
TGTGCCAGCAGCTTAGGACAGGGACGGGAAAATCAGCCCCAGCATTTT,CASSLGQGRENQPQHF,TRBD1,.,TRBJ1-5,TRBV5-4
TGCGCCAGCAGCCAAGCGACAGTTTCTTATAATTCACCCCTCCACTTT,CASSQATVSYNSPLHF,.,.,TRBJ1-6,TRBV4-1
TGTGCCAGCAGCCCCACCGTGCAGGGGGCTCTTGGTAATTCACCCCTCCACTTT,CASSPTVQGALGNSPLHF,TRBD1,.,TRBJ1-6,TRBV11-2
TGTGCCAGCAGTCCTGACCCCGGGTCCACTGAAGCTTTCTTT,CASSPDPGSTEAFF,.,once,TRBJ1-1,TRBV27
TGCAGTGCTAGTCAGGGAGGTAGCACTGAAGCTTTCTTT,CSASQGGSTEAFF,.,few,TRBJ1-1,TRBV20-1
TGTGCCAGCGGAGCGGGACAGAACACTGAAGCTTTCTTT,CASGAGQNTEAFF,.,few,TRBJ1-1,TRBV7-9
TGTGCCAGCAGCTCAGTAGCGGGAGAGTACGAGCAGTACTTC,CASSSVAGEYEQYF,TRBD2,.,TRBJ2-7,TRBV7-6
TGTGCCAGCAGGTCAGCGGGAGGGCAGAACACCGGGGAGCTGTTTTTT,CASRSAGGQNTGELFF,TRBD2,.,TRBJ2-2,TRBV27
TGTGCCAGCTCACCACTGGAGGTCGTAGATACGCAGTATTTT,CASSPLEVVDTQYF,.,.,TRBJ2-3,TRBV18
TGTGCCAGCAGCTTGGTGGGGACTGACTACGAGCAGTACTTC,CASSLVGTDYEQYF,.,once,TRBJ2-7,TRBV5-6
TGCGCCAGCAGCGACACGGGAACGGGACAGGGGGCCGGTGGCTACACCTTC,CASSDTGTGQGAGGYTF,TRBD1,.,TRBJ1-2,TRBV5-1
TGTGCCAGCAGCGTGGGACAGGGACCTCAGCCCCAGCATTTT,CASSVGQGPQPQHF,TRBD1,.,TRBJ1-5,TRBV5-5
TGTGCCAGCTCAGCGTTCGGGGTTACTAATGAAAAACTGTTTTTT,CASSAFGVTNEKLFF,.,.,TRBJ1-4,TRBV2